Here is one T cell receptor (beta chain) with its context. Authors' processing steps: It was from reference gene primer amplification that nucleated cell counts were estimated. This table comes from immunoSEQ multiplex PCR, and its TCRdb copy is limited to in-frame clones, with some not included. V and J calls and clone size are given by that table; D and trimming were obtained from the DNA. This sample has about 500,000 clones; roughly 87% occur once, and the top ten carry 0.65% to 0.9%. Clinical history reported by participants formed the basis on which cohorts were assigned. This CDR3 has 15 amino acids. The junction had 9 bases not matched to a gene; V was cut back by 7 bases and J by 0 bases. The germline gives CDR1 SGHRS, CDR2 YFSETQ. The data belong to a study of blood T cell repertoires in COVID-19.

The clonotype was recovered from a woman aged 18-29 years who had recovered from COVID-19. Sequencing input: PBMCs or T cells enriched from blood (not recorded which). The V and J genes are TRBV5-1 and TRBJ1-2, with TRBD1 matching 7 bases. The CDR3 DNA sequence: TGCGCCAGCGCGCCACAGACAGGGACTAACTATGGCTACACCTTC. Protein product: CASAPQTGTNYGYTF.